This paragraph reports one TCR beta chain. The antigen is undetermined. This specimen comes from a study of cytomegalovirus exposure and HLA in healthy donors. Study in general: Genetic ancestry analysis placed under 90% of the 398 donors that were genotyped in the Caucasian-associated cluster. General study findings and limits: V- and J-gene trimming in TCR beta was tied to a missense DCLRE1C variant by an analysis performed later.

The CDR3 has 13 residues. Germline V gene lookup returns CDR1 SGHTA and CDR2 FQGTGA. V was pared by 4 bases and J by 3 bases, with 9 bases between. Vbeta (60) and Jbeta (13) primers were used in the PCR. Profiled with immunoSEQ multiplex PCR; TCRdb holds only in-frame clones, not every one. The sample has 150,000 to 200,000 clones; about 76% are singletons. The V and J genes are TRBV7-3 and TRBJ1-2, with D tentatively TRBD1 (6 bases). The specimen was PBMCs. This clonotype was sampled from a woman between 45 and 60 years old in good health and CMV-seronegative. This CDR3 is CASSYNRDYGYTF. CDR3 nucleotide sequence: TGTGCCAGCAGCTATAACAGGGACTATGGCTACACCTTC.